The text below deals with one T cell receptor beta chain. Excluded were patients having autoimmune disease history or systemic immunosuppression. The data were obtained in a study of OX40 agonist ivuxolimab in advanced cancers. Study-level background: A diagnosis of hepatocellular carcinoma, melanoma, renal cell or head and neck cancer was present in dose-escalation patients.

Per germline, CDR1 SNHLY and CDR2 FYNNEI. Losses at the gene ends were 5 bases for V and 1 base for J; bases not matched to a gene: 8. The CDR3 totals 16 residues. Here immunoSEQ multiplex PCR was the method, and the copy in TCRdb shows in-frame clones only, minus some. The profile shows 55,000 to 60,000 clones, approximately 89% of them singletons. This clonotype originated in an adult with an advanced solid tumor such as melanoma, head and neck, liver or kidney cancer. This rearrangement joins TRBV2 to TRBJ1-5; 7 positions match TRBD1. The sequenced sample was CD4+ or CD8+ T cells sorted from blood, obtained in a trial of the OX40 agonist ivuxolimab. Written as DNA, the CDR3 is TGTGCCAGCAGTAAAAGACAGGGCGAGAGCAATCAGCCCCAGCATTTT. Translated: CASSKRQGESNQPQHF.